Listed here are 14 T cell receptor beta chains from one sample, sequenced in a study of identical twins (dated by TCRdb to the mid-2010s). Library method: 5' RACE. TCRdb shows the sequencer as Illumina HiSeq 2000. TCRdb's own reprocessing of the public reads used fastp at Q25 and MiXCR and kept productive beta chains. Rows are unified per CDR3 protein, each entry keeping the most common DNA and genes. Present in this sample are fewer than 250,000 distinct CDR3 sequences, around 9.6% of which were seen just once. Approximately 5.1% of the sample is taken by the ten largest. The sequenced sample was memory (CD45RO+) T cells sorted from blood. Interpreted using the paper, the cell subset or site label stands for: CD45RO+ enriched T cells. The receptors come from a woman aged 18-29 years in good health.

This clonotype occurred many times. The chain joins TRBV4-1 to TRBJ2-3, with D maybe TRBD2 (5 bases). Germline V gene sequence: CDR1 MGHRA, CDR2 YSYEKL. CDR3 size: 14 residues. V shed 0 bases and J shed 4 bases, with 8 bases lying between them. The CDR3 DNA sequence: TGCGCCAGCAGCCAAGATCGGCGGGCAGATACGCAGTATTTT. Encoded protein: CASSQDRRADTQYF.

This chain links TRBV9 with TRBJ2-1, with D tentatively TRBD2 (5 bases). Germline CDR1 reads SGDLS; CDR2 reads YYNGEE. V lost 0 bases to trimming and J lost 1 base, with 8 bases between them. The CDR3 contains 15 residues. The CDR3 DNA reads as TGTGCCAGCAGCGTAGGAGGGTTTTCCTACAATGAGCAGTTCTTC. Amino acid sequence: CASSVGGFSYNEQFF.

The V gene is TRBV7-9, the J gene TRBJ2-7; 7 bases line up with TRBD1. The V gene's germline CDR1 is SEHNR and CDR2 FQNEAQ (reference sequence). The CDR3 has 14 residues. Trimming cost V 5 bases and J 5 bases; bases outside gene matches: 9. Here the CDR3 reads CASSPLRGLDEQYF. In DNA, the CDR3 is TGTGCCAGCAGCCCCCTAAGGGGGCTAGACGAGCAGTACTTC.

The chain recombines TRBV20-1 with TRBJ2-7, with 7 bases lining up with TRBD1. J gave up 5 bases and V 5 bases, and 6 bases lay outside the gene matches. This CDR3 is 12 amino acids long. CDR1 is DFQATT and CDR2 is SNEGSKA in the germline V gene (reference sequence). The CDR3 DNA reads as TGCAGTGCTTTACCCCAGGGGGACGAGCAGTACTTC. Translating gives CSALPQGDEQYF.

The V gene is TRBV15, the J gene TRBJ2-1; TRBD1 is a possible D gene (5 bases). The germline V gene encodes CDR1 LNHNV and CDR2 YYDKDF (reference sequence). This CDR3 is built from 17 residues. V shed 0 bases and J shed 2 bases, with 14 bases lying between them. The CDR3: CATSRDVTGRTYNEQFF. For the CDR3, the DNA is TGTGCCACCAGCAGAGATGTAACAGGCAGAACCTACAATGAGCAGTTCTTC.

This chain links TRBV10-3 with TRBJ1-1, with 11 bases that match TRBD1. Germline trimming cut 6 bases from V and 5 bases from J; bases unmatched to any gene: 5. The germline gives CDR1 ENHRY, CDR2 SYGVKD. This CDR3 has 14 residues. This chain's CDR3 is CAISLDRGHTEAFF. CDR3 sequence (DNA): TGTGCCATCAGCCTGGACAGGGGGCATACTGAAGCTTTCTTT.

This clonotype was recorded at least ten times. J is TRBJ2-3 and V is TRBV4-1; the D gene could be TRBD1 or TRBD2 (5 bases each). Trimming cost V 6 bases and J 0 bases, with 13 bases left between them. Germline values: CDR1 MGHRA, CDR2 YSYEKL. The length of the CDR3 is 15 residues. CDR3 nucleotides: TGCGCCAGCAGTTACTCGGGACCTAGCACAGATACGCAGTATTTT. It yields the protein CASSYSGPSTDTQYF.

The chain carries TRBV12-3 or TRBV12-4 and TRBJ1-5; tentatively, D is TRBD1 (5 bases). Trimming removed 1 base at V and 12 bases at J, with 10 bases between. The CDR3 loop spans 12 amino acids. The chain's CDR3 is CASSLGNRIQHF. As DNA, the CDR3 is TGTGCCAGCAGTTTAGGTAACAGGATCCAGCATTTT.

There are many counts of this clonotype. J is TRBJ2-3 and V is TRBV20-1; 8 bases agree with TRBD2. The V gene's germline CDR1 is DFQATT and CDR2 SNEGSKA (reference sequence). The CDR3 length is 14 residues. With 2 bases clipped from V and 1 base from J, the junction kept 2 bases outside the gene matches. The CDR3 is CSARSGRGTDTQYF. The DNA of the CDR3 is TGCAGTGCTAGATCCGGGAGGGGCACAGATACGCAGTATTTT.

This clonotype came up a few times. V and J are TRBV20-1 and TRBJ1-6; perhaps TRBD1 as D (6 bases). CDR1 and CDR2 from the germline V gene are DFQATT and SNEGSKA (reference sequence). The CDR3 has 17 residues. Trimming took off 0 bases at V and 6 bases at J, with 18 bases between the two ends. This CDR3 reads CSARDVGEGVSNSPLHF. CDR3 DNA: TGCAGTGCTAGAGATGTAGGGGAGGGGGTGAGTAATTCACCCCTCCACTTT.

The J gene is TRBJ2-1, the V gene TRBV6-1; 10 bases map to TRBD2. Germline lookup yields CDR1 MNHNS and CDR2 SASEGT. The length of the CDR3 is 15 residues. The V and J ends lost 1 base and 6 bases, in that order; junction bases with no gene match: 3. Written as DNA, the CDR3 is TGTGCCAGCAGTGAAGGTGCTAGCGGGAGCAATGAGCAGTTCTTC. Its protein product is CASSEGASGSNEQFF.

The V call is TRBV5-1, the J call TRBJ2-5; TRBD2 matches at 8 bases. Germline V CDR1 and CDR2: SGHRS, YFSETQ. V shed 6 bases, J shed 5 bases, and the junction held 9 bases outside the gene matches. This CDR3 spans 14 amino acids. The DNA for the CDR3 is TGCGCCAGCACCTCGAGCGGGAGTCGGGAGACCCAGTACTTC. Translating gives CASTSSGSRETQYF.

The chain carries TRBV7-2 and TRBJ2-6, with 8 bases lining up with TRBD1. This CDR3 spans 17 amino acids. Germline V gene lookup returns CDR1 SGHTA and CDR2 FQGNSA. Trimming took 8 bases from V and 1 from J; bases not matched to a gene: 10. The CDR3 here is CASRRTGLRSGANVLTF. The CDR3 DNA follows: TGTGCCAGCCGGAGGACAGGGCTTAGGTCTGGGGCCAACGTCCTGACTTTC. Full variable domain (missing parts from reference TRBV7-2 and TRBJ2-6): GAGVSQSPSNKVTEKGKDVELRCDPISGHTALYWYRQSLGQGLEFLIYFQGNSAPDKSGLPSDRFSAERTGGSVSTLTIQRTQQEDSAVYLCASRRTGLRSGANVLTFGAGSRLTVL.

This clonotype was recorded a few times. CDR3 coding DNA: TGTGCCAGCTCACCCACAGGGGTGAGCAATCAGCCCCAGCATTTT. It specifies CASSPTGVSNQPQHF. This chain connects TRBV18 to TRBJ1-5, with 7 positions matching TRBD1. Germline V gene lookup returns CDR1 KGHSH and CDR2 LQKENI. With 3 bases clipped from V and 1 base from J, the junction kept 3 bases outside the gene matches. CDR3 length: 15 residues.